This TCR beta chain was retrieved from a study of early T cells in non-severe SARS-CoV-2 infection (dated by TCRdb to the early 2020s). In the study overall: Because TCR sequencing was done on bulk RNA from unsorted whole blood, the alpha and beta chains could not be paired. The paper as a whole reports these results and caveats: VDJdb matching was skewed toward anti-spike CD8 responses and likely underestimated virus-specific expansions by missing private and CD4 specificities.

A case-control design nested within a healthcare worker cohort in London, UK, was used, with weekly nasopharyngeal swab PCR tests and blood sampling performed. Between 23 and 31 March 2020, the week of the UK lockdown, healthcare workers were enrolled and then followed up weekly for as long as 16 weeks. To prepare the library, 5' RACE was applied. The instrument given in TCRdb is NextSeq 500. To correct for sequencing error and PCR bias, the TCR library protocol tagged individual cDNA molecules with unique molecular identifiers. Sequencing covered both TCR alpha and beta chains, and within each sample the abundances of alpha and beta sequences were tightly co-correlated. The authors' pipeline ran thus. V gene, J gene and CDR3 annotation of TCR sequences was performed with Decombinator V4. Expanded TCRs were defined as changing significantly between any two time points under a Poisson model with p below 0.0001. Abundances of TCRs were expressed as counts per million after normalisation to the total number of TCRs sequenced in each sample. MAIT TCRs were defined by TRAV1-2 paired with TRAJ12, TRAJ20 or TRAJ33, and iNKT TCRs by TRAV10 paired with TRAJ18. VDJdb, accessed on 1 November 2021, was searched for TCRs annotated for CMV, EBV and SARS-CoV-2, and TCRs annotated for more than one antigen were excluded. TCRdb reprocessing: public reads trimmed at Q25 with fastp, clones called with MiXCR, in-frame beta chains kept. Entries that share a CDR3 protein sequence are merged under the most common genes and DNA. The V and J calls and clone size are TCRdb's, not the authors'. The sample yields some 71,000 distinct CDR3 sequences; about 9% were counted once. The ten largest clonotypes hold about 6.1% of the sample.

This clonotype has a count of ten or more. This clone's antigen is unknown. The sample holds no much larger clone one base away, and base qualities are not on file. Deletion took 0 bases off V and 7 bases off J, with a span of 6 bases between the germline ends. CDR1 and CDR2 were assigned from the germline V gene (reference sequence) as GTSNPN and SVGIG. Including the terminal cysteine and phenylalanine, the CDR3 comprises 11 residues. The CDR3 DNA has 33 bases and is translated from base 1. Sequenced sample: whole blood. The sequence was collected from an adult who was a healthcare worker with PCR-confirmed SARS-CoV-2 infection or an uninfected control (not recorded which). Here the chain combines TRBV30 and TRBJ1-2, with TRBD1 tentatively as D gene (6 bases match). Here the CDR3 is given as CAWSVGAGYTF. The DNA sequence follows: TGTGCCTGGAGTGTGGGGGCTGGCTACACCTTC.